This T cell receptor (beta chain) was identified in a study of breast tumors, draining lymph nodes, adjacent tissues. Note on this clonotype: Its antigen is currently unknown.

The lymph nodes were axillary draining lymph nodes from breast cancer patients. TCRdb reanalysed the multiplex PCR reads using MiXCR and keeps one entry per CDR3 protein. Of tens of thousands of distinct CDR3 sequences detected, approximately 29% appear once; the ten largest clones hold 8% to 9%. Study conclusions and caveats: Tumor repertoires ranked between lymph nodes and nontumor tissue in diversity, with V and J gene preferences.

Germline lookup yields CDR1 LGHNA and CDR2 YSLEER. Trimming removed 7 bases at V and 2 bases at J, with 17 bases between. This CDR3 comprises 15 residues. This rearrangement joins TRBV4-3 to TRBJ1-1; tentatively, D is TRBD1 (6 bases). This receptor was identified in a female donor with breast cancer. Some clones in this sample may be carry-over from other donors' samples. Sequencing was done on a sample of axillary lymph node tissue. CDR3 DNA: TGCGCCAGCACCCCCGAGGGGGGGGACAACACTGAAGCTTTCTTT. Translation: CASTPEGGDNTEAFF.